This T cell receptor (beta chain) was found in a study of human T cells and chemical hapten exposure. Study-level background: TCR yields differed between samples (mainly from small differences in pooled library volume).

The length of the CDR3 is 14 residues. CDR1 SGHRS and CDR2 YFSETQ come from the germline V gene. V lost 1 base and J lost 3, with 10 bases in between. This clonotype was counted only a few times. Separate cDNA molecules received unique molecular identifiers, which the library attached to them. One entry per CDR3 protein results from TCRdb running MiXCR on the reads. The repertoire has around 120,000 distinct CDR3 sequences, less than 10% of them found once; the top ten carry 1.3% to 1.5%. The study extracted total RNA from unfractionated whole blood. V gene TRBV5-1 combines with J gene TRBJ1-1; no reliable D call. Specimen: whole blood. The origin of this receptor is a human donor in good health. Some clones in this sample may be carry-over from other donors' samples. CDR3 sequence (DNA): TGCGCCAGCAGCTTGAGGTCAGCGGACACTGAAGCTTTCTTT. This encodes CASSLRSADTEAFF. Combining the CDR3 with reference TRBV5-1 and TRBJ1-1 gives the whole variable domain KAGVTQTPRYLIKTRGQQVTLSCSPISGHRSVSWYQQTPGQGLQFLFEYFSETQRNKGNFPGRFSGRQFSNSRSEMNVSTLELGDSALYLCASSLRSADTEAFFGQGTRLTVV.